This is a list of T cell receptor beta chains from one sample in a study of control samples from healthy donors and cancer patients. Here immunoSEQ multiplex PCR was the method, and the copy in TCRdb shows in-frame clones only, minus some. The repertoire includes about 120,000 clones, roughly 87% of them detected once, and around 1.7% sits in the top ten. Specimen: blood. All receptors derive from a man aged 18 to 30 in good health. Each CDR3 is given with its conserved first and last residue. The D gene is left open where the match is weak. Some rows have no size entry. The others give once, few or many, or a class for an expanded clone.

-	TRBD2	TRBV5-1	TRBJ2-5	TGCGCCAGCAGCTTGCGGACTAGCGGGGATGAGACCCAGTACTTC	CASSLRTSGDETQYF
-	-	TRBV10-2	TRBJ1-4	TGCGCCAGCAGTGAGTCGGCAGGGCGCGAAAAACTGTTTTTT	CASSESAGREKLFF
-	TRBD1	TRBV27	TRBJ1-1	TGTGCCAGCAGTTTATCGTCCTCAGGGGGCAAAGCTTTCTTT	CASSLSSSGGKAFF
-	-	TRBV3-1/TRBV3-2	TRBJ2-7	TGTGCCAGCAGCCACCCCCTGGTAGGAGGTCCCGCCTACGAGCAGTACTTC	CASSHPLVGGPAYEQYF
-	-	TRBV7-2	TRBJ1-2	TGTGCCAGCAGCTTAGTAGGTTGGACCGGAGTGAACTATGGCTACACCTTC	CASSLVGWTGVNYGYTF
-	TRBD1	TRBV6-6	TRBJ1-5	TGTGCCAGCAGTCGAGGGACAGGGGATCAGCCCCAGCATTTT	CASSRGTGDQPQHF
-	TRBD2	TRBV6-1	TRBJ2-3	TGTGCCAGCAGTGAAGCGCTGTTAGCGGGAGGGGACACGCAGTATTTT	CASSEALLAGGDTQYF
-	-	TRBV6-6	TRBJ1-2	TGTGCCAGCAGTTATAATAGACAGTCAGGGGATAATGGCTACACCTTC	CASSYNRQSGDNGYTF
-	-	TRBV19	TRBJ1-5	TGTGCCAGTAAGGCAGGGGATAATATAGCCAATCAGCCCCAGCATTTT	CASKAGDNIANQPQHF
-	-	TRBV19	TRBJ2-7	TGTGCCAGTAGTTTGCCGGGACAAGGAAGCTCCTACGAGCAGTACTTC	CASSLPGQGSSYEQYF
-	-	TRBV30	TRBJ1-1	TGTGCCTGGGTGCGGCAGATGAACACTGAAGCTTTCTTT	CAWVRQMNTEAFF
-	TRBD2	TRBV6-2/TRBV6-3	TRBJ2-1	TGTGCCAGCAGTTCGAGCGGGAGCTCCTACAATGAGCAGTTCTTC	CASSSSGSSYNEQFF
-	-	TRBV5-6	TRBJ1-6	TGTGCCAGCAGCACACAGGCCTTACAGAATTCACCCCTCCACTTT	CASSTQALQNSPLHF
-	TRBD1	TRBV28	TRBJ1-4	TGTGCCAGCAGTTCTTTAACCTACACAGGGGGCCCGAATGAAAAACTGTTTTTT	CASSSLTYTGGPNEKLFF
-	-	TRBV2	TRBJ2-1	TGTGCCAGCAGTGAACGGGGGGCACTTGGGCAGTTCTTC	CASSERGALGQFF
few	-	TRBV30	TRBJ1-5	TGTGCCTGGTCAGGAAGGGGAAGGAGCAATCAGCCCCAGCATTTT	CAWSGRGRSNQPQHF
-	-	TRBV19	TRBJ2-5	TGTGCCAGTAAAGCGGAGAACCAAGAGACCCAGTACTTC	CASKAENQETQYF
-	-	TRBV5-1	TRBJ2-7	TGCGCCAGCAGCTTGTCAGGGAACCCATACGAGCAGTACTTC	CASSLSGNPYEQYF
-	-	TRBV20-1	TRBJ2-7	TGCAGTGCTACGGGGGTGGACGAGCAGTACTTC	CSATGVDEQYF
few	-	TRBV18	TRBJ1-1	TGTGCCAGCTCCCTGGGAGGGAACACTGAAGCTTTCTTT	CASSLGGNTEAFF
-	-	TRBV10-3	TRBJ1-1	TGTGCCATCAGACTGGGAGCGAACACTGAAGCTTTCTTT	CAIRLGANTEAFF
-	-	TRBV4-1	TRBJ1-2	TGCGCCAGCAGCCAAGATTGGGGGGATGGCTACACCTTC	CASSQDWGDGYTF
-	TRBD1	TRBV5-1	TRBJ1-5	TGCGCCAGCAGCTTGGAAGGGGGCAATAGCAATCAGCCCCAGCATTTT	CASSLEGGNSNQPQHF
-	-	TRBV11-3	TRBJ2-5	TGTGCCAGCAGCTTAGGATCCAGGGCAGATATGGAAGAGACCCAGTACTTC	CASSLGSRADMEETQYF
once	-	TRBV9	TRBJ1-3	TGTGCCAGCAGCGTAGGGTCAAGGGGGACCGGAAACACCATATATTTT	CASSVGSRGTGNTIYF
-	-	TRBV10-3	TRBJ2-7	TGTGCCATCAGTGAGTCTAGGACAGACCGGGGGGAGCAGTACTTC	CAISESRTDRGEQYF
once	TRBD1	TRBV30	TRBJ2-3	TGTGCCTGGAGCTCAGGGGGCCGACAGAGCACAGATACGCAGTATTTT	CAWSSGGRQSTDTQYF
-	-	TRBV9	TRBJ1-3	TGTGCCAGCAGCGCCCTAGTGGGGACCTCTGGAAACACCATATATTTT	CASSALVGTSGNTIYF
once	-	TRBV12-3/TRBV12-4	TRBJ2-7	TGTGCCAGCAGTTTCGGGGTGGACGAGCAGTACTTC	CASSFGVDEQYF
once	TRBD1	TRBV23-1	TRBJ1-1	TGCGCCAGCAGTCCCGGGACAGGGGGCGCGAACGCTGAAGCTTTCTTT	CASSPGTGGANAEAFF
-	TRBD2	TRBV28	TRBJ2-1	TGTGCCAGCAGTTCTCTAGCGGGAGGTCGGTATGAGCAGTTCTTC	CASSSLAGGRYEQFF
few	TRBD2	TRBV19	TRBJ2-3	TGTGCCAGTAGTCTACCGGGAGGGAGCACAGATACGCAGTATTTT	CASSLPGGSTDTQYF
-	TRBD1	TRBV7-6	TRBJ1-6	TGTGCCAGCAGCTTCACCATACAGGGGCGGAATTCACCCCTCCACTTT	CASSFTIQGRNSPLHF
-	-	TRBV7-2	TRBJ2-7	TGTGCCAGCGGGGATTTCGTCTCCTACGAGCAGTACTTC	CASGDFVSYEQYF
-	-	TRBV10-1	TRBJ2-7	TGCGCCAGCAGGGGAACTTTGACCCCGTGGGAGCAGTACTTC	CASRGTLTPWEQYF
-	TRBD2	TRBV5-1	TRBJ2-1	TGCGCCAGCAGCTTGGGGGTAGCGGGAGGTCGCTCCTACAATGAGCAGTTCTTC	CASSLGVAGGRSYNEQFF
-	-	TRBV7-8	TRBJ2-7	TGTGCCAGCAGCCTACCCTCCGGGGCTGGCCCCTACGAGCAGTACTTC	CASSLPSGAGPYEQYF
-	-	TRBV28	TRBJ2-7	TGTGCCAGCAGTATTAGCTGGGACGAGCAGTACTTC	CASSISWDEQYF
-	-	TRBV30	TRBJ1-4	TGTGCCTGGAGTGAGGGGGGAGAAAAACTGTTTTTT	CAWSEGGEKLFF
-	TRBD2	TRBV28	TRBJ2-1	TGTGCCAGCAGTTCTCGGACTAGCGGGAAGATACGGGGGTTCTTC	CASSSRTSGKIRGFF
-	-	TRBV19	TRBJ1-6	TGTGCCAGTAGTATAGAACGGATATCGAGCTCCTATAATTCACCCCTCCACTTT	CASSIERISSSYNSPLHF
-	-	TRBV5-6	TRBJ2-5	TGTGCCAGCAGCCGTGGACAACAAGAGACCCAGTACTTC	CASSRGQQETQYF
few	-	TRBV6-5	TRBJ2-7	TGTGCCAGCAGTTCCGGGACTCCCTCGGACGAGCAGTACTTC	CASSSGTPSDEQYF
-	-	TRBV11-2	TRBJ2-2	TGTGCCAGCAGCCCGCTTCGGCCCTTGAACACCGGGGAGCTGTTTTTT	CASSPLRPLNTGELFF
-	TRBD1	TRBV24-1	TRBJ2-3	TGTGCCACCAGTGGGCGGACAGGCATCACAGATACGCAGTATTTT	CATSGRTGITDTQYF
once	TRBD1	TRBV13	TRBJ2-2	TGTGCCAGCAGCTTAGAGGACAGGGTTACCGGGGAGCTGTTTTTT	CASSLEDRVTGELFF
-	-	TRBV27	TRBJ1-6	TGTGCCAGCAGTTTTGGTGCGACCGGGACCGGAGCAAATTCACCCCTCCACTTT	CASSFGATGTGANSPLHF
-	TRBD1	TRBV14	TRBJ2-2	TGTGCCAGCAGCCACTTATCCCGGGGGAACAGGGGGGACTCCCGGGCCGGGGAGCTGTTTTTT	CASSHLSRGNRGDSRAGELFF
-	TRBD1	TRBV5-1	TRBJ2-7	TGCGCCAGCAGATCGACAGGGGGTCCCCACGAGCAGTACTTC	CASRSTGGPHEQYF
few	-	TRBV7-2	TRBJ1-2	TGTGCCAGCAGCTTAGGTGGGGCAGGGGCTACCTATGGCTACACCTTC	CASSLGGAGATYGYTF
-	TRBD1	TRBV19	TRBJ2-3	TGTGCCAGTAGTGCTGACAGGGTACGCACAGATACGCAGTATTTT	CASSADRVRTDTQYF
-	-	TRBV13	TRBJ2-1	TGTGCCAGCAGCTCCCCCCCTCGGGGTAATGAGCAGTTCTTC	CASSSPPRGNEQFF
-	TRBD1	TRBV30	TRBJ1-1	TGTGCCTCCGGGACAGGGGTGATTTTCTTT	CASGTGVIFF
-	-	TRBV19	TRBJ2-4	TGTGCCAGTAGTATAATAGCGGTTGGTGGAAACATTCAGTACTTC	CASSIIAVGGNIQYF
-	TRBD2	TRBV2	TRBJ2-3	TGTGCCAGCAGGGGGACTAGCGGTCCGCAGTATTTT	CASRGTSGPQYF
-	-	TRBV2	TRBJ1-4	TGTGCCAGCAGCGAAGATGCAACTAATGAAAAACTGTTTTTT	CASSEDATNEKLFF